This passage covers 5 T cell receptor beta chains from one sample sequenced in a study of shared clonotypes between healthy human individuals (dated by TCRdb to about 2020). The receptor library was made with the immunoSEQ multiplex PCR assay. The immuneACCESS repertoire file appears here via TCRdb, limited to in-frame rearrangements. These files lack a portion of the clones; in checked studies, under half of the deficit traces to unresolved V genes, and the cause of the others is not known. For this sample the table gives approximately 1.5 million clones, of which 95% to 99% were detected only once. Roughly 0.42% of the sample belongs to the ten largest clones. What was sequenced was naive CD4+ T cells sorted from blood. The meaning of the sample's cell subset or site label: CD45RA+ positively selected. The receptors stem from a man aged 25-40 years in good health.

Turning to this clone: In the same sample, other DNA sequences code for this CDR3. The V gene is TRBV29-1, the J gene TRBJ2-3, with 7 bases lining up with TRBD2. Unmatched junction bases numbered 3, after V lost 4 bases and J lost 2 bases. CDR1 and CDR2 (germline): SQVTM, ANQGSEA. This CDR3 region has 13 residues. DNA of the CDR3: TGCAGCGTTGCGGGAGGCTACACAGATACGCAGTATTTT. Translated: CSVAGGYTDTQYF.

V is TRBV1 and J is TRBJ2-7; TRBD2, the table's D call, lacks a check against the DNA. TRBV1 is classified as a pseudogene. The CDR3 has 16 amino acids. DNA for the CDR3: TGCACCAGCAGCCAAGTGTCCCTAGCGGGAGTATACGAGCAGTACTTC. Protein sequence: CTSSQVSLAGVYEQYF.

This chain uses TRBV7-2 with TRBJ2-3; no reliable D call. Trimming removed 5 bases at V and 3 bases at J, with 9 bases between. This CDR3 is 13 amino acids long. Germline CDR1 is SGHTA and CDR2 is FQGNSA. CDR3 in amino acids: CASSPIWTDTQYF. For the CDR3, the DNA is TGTGCCAGCAGCCCGATTTGGACAGATACGCAGTATTTT.

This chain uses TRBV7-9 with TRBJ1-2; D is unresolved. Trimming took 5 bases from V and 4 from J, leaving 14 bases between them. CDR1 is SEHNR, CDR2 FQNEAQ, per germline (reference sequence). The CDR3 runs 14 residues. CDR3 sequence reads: CASSPPGVPYGYTF. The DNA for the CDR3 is TGTGCCAGCAGCCCCCCGGGCGTCCCCTATGGCTACACCTTC.

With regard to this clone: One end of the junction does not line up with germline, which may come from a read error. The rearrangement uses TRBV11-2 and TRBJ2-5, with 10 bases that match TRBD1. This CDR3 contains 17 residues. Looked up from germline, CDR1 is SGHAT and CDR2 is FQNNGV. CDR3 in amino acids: CASNLKPGQGMGETQYF. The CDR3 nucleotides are TGTGCCAGCAACTTAAAACCGGGACAGGGGATGGGAGAGACCCAGTACTTC. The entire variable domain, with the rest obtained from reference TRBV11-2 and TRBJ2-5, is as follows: EAGVAQSPRYKIIEKRQSVAFWCNPISGHATLYWYQQILGQGPKLLIQFQNNGVVDDSQLPKDRFSAERLKGVDSTLKIQPAKLEDSAVYLCASNLKPGQGMGETQYFGPGTRLLVL.